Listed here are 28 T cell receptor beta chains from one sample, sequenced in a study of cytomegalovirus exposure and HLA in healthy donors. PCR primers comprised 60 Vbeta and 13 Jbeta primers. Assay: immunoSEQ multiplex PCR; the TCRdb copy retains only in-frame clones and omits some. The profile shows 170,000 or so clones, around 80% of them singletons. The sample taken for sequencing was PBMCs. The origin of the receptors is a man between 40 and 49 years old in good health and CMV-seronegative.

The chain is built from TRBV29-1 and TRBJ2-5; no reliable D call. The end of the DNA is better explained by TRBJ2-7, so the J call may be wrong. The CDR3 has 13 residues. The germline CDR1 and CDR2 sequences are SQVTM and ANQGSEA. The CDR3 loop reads CSVGSVNNYEQYF. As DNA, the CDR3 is TGCAGCGTTGGGTCTGTTAACAACTACGAGCAGTACTTC.

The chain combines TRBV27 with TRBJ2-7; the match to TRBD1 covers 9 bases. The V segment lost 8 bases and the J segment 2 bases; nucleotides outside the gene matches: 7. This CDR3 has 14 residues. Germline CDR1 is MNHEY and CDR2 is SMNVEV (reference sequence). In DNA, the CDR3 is TGTGCCAGCTCCTTGGGGACAGGGCCCTACGAGCAGTACTTC. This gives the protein CASSLGTGPYEQYF.

The CDR3 here is CAIKLGQNTEAFF. CDR3 sequence (DNA): TGTGCCATCAAGCTGGGACAGAACACTGAAGCTTTCTTT. J is TRBJ1-1 and V is TRBV10-3; a weak D match, TRBD1 (6 bases). The V gene lost 7 bases and the J gene lost 1 base, with 10 bases spanning the gap. This CDR3 has 13 residues. Germline values: CDR1 ENHRY, CDR2 SYGVKD.

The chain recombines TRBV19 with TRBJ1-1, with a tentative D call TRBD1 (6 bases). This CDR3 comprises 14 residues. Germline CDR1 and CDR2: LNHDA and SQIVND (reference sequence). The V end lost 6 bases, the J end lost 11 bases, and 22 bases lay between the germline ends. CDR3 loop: CASSRRDKRTYAFF. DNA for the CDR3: TGTGCCAGTAGCCGCCGGGACAAAAGGACGTACGCTTTCTTT. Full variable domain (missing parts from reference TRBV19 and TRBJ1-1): DGGITQSPKYLFRKEGQNVTLSCEQNLNHDAMYWYRQDPGQGLRLIYYSQIVNDFQKGDIAEGYSVSREKKESFPLTVTSAQKNPTAFYLCASSRRDKRTYAFFGQGTRLTVV.

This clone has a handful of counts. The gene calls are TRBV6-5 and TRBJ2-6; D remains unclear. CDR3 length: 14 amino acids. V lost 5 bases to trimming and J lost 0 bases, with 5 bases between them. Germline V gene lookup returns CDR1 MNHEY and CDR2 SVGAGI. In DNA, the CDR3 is TGTGCCAGCAGTAGCACCTCTGGGGCCAACGTCCTGACTTTC. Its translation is CASSSTSGANVLTF.

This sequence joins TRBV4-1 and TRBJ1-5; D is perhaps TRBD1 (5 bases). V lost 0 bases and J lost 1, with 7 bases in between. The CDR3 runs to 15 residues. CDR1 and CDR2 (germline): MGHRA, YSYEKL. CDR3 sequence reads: CASSQDGGSNQPQHF. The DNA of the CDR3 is TGCGCCAGCAGCCAAGATGGGGGGAGCAATCAGCCCCAGCATTTT.

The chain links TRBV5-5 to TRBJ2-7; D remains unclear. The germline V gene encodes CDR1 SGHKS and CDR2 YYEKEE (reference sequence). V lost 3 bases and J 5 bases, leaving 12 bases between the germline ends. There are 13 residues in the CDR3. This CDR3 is CASSSSPVHEQYF. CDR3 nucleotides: TGTGCCAGCAGCTCATCTCCGGTCCACGAGCAGTACTTC.

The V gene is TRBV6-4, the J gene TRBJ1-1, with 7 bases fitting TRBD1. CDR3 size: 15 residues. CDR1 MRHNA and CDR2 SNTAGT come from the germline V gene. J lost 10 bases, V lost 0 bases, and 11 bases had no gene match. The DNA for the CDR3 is TGTGCCAGCAGTGACTCGAGACAGGGATCTGGGGTAGCTTTCTTT. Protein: CASSDSRQGSGVAFF.

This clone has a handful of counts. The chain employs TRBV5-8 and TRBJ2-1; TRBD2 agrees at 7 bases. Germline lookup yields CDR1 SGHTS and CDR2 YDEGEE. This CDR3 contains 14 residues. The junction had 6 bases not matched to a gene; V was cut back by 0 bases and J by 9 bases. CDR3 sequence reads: CASSLAGGGSEQFF. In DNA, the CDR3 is TGTGCCAGCAGCTTGGCCGGGGGAGGGAGTGAGCAGTTCTTC.

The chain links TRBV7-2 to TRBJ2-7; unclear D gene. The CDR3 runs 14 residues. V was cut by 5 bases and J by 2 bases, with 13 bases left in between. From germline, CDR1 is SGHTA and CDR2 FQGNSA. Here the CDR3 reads CASSPAKGTYEQYF. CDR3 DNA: TGTGCCAGCAGCCCAGCGAAAGGAACCTACGAGCAGTACTTC.

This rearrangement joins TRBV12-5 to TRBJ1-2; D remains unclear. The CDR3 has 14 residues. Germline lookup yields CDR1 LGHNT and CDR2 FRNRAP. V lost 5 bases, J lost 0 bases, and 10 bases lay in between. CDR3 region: CASGPGISNYGYTF. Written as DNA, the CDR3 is TGTGCTAGTGGTCCAGGAATCTCTAACTATGGCTACACCTTC.

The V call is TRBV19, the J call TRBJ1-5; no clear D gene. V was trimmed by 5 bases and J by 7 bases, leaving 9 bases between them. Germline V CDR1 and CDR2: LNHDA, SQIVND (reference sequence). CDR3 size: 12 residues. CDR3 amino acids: CASSFPGQPQHF. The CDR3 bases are TGTGCCAGTAGTTTCCCGGGGCAGCCCCAGCATTTT.

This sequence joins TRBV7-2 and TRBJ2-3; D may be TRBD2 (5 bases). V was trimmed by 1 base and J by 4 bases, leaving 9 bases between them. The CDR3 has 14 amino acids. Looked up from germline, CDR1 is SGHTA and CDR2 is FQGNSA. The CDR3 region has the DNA TGTGCCAGCAGCTTAGGAAGCGGCCCAGATACGCAGTATTTT. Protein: CASSLGSGPDTQYF.

The CDR3 nucleotides are TGTGCCAGCAGCTACCCGTCTAGCGGACAAGAGACCCAGTACTTC. The encoded protein is CASSYPSSGQETQYF. The chain is built from TRBV7-9 and TRBJ2-5, with TRBD2 matching over 7 bases. This CDR3 spans 15 amino acids. Germline V CDR1 and CDR2: SEHNR, FQNEAQ (reference sequence). V trimming: 4 bases; J trimming: 2 bases; junction bases outside the gene matches: 7.

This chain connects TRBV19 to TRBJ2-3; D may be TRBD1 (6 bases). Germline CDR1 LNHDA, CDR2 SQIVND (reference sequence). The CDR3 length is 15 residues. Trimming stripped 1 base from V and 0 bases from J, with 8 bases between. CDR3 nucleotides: TGTGCCAGTAGTATAGGCCAGGGGAGCACAGATACGCAGTATTTT. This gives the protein CASSIGQGSTDTQYF.

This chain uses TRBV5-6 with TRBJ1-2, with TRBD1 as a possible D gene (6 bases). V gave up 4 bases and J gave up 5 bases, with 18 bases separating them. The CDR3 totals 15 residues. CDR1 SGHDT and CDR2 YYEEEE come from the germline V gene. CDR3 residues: CASSITQGGLYGYTF. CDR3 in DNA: TGTGCCAGCAGCATAACACAGGGCGGGTTGTATGGCTACACCTTC.

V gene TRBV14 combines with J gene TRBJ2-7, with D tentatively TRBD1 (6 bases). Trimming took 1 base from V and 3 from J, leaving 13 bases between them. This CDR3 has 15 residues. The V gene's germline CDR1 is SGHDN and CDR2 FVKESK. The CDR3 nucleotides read TGTGCCAGCAGCCAAGCGATCCTAGGGGGCTACGAGCAGTACTTC. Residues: CASSQAILGGYEQYF.

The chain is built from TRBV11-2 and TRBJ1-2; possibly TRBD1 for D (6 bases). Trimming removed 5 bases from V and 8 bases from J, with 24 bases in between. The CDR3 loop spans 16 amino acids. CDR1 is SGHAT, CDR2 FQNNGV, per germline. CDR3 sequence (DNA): TGTGCCAGCAGCCATACCGCTCGGGGGGCTGCGGGAGGCTACACCTTC. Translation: CASSHTARGAAGGYTF.

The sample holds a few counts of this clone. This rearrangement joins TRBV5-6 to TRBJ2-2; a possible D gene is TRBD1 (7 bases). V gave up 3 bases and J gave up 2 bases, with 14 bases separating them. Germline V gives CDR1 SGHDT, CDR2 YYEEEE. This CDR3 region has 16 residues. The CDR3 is CASSSRTGLNTGELFF. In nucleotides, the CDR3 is TGTGCCAGCAGCTCCCGGACAGGACTAAACACCGGGGAGCTGTTTTTT.

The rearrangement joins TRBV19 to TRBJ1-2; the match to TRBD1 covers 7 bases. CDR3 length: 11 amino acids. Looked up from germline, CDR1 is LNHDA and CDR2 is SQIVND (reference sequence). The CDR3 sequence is CTQGANYGYTF. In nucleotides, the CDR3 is TGTACTCAGGGGGCTAACTATGGCTACACCTTC.

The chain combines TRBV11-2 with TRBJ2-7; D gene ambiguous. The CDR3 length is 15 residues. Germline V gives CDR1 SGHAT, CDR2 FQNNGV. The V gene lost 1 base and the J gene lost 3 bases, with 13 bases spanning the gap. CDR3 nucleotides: TGTGCCAGCAGCTTAGGTGCCTCCACATTCTACGAGCAGTACTTC. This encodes CASSLGASTFYEQYF.

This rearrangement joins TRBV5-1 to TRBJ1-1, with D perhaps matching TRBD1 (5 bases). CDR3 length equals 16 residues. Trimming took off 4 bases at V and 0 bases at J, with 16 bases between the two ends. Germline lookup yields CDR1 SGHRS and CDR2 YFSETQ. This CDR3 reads CASSTGQAYMNTEAFF. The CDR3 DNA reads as TGCGCCAGCAGCACAGGACAAGCTTACATGAACACTGAAGCTTTCTTT.

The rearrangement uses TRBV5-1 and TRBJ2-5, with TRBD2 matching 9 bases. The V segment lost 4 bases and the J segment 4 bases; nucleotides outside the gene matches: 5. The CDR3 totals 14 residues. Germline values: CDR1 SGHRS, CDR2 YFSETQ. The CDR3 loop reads CASSDAGGGETQYF. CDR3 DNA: TGCGCCAGCAGCGATGCGGGGGGGGGAGAGACCCAGTACTTC. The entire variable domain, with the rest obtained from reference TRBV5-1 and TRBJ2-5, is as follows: KAGVTQTPRYLIKTRGQQVTLSCSPISGHRSVSWYQQTPGQGLQFLFEYFSETQRNKGNFPGRFSGRQFSNSRSEMNVSTLELGDSALYLCASSDAGGGETQYFGPGTRLLVL.

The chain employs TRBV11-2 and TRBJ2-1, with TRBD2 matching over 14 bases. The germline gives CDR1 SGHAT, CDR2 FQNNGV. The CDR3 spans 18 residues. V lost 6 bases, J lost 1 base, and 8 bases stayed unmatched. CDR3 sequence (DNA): TGTGCCAGCAGAGGGGGACTAGCGGGGGAAGGATCCTACAATGAGCAGTTCTTC. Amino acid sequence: CASRGGLAGEGSYNEQFF.

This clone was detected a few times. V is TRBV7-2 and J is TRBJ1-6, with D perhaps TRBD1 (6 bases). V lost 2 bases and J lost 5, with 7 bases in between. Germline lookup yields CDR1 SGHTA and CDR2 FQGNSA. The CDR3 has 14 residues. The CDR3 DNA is TGTGCCAGCAGCTTACAGGGGAATAATTCACCCCTCCACTTT. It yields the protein CASSLQGNNSPLHF.

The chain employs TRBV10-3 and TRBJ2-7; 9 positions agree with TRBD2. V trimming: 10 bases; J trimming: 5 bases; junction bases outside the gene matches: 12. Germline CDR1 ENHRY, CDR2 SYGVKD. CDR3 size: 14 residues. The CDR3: CATTGLAGIHEQYF. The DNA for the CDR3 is TGTGCCACTACCGGGCTAGCGGGAATCCACGAGCAGTACTTC.

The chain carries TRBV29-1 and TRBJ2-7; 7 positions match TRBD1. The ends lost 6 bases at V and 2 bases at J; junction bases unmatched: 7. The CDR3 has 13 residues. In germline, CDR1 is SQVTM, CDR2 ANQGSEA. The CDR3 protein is CSVMTGSTYEQYF. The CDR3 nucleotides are TGCAGCGTGATGACAGGGAGCACCTACGAGCAGTACTTC.

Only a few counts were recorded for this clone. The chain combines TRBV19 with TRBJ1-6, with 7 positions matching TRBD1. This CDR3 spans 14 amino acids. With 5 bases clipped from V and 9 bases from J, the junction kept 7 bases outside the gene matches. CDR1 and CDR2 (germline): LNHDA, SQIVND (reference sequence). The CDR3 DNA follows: TGTGCCAGTAGTGGGGACAGTCGGGCTTCACCCCTCCACTTT. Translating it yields CASSGDSRASPLHF.